The entry below gives a single T cell receptor (beta chain) sequence along with its context. What it binds is unknown. A much larger clone is a single base away; this may be a read error. The length of the CDR3 is 17 residues. CDR1 and CDR2 from the germline V gene are PRHDT and FYEKMQ (reference sequence). Synthesis of TCR beta cDNA was carried out from 450 to 650 ng total RNA with a constant-region primer. Researchers made the TCR beta libraries by running three nested multiplex PCR rounds with slightly modified ARM-PCR. PCR rounds one and two used TRBV1-TRBV30 forward primers with a C-beta reverse primer for about 11 cycles each. TCRdb itself ran the multiplex PCR reads through MiXCR, one entry per CDR3 protein. Among 80,000 or so distinct CDR3 sequences, 70% to 80% were seen once, and the ten largest hold approximately 14%. The data are from a study of tumor-infiltrating lymphocytes in primary liver carcinoma. Study as a whole: The number of productive TCRbeta reads per sample ranged from roughly 3.5 to 8 million and was similar across tissue types.

Whole-study findings and limits: Significantly larger top-250-clone fractions were found in tumors than in blood (p = 0.039).

Unsorted bulk tissue of about 20-32 mg yielded co-extracted RNA and DNA. The clonotype was recovered from a woman aged 60-70 years with primary liver carcinoma and hepatitis B virus infection. Specimen: liver tumor tissue from sampling region 4. The subset is: tumor region T4, right-lateral pole. The J gene is TRBJ1-1, the V gene TRBV13, with 8 bases lining up with TRBD1. The CDR3, as DNA: TGTGTCAGCAGCTTACCCCAGGGGGCCCTCATGAACACTGAAGCTTTCTTT. Amino acid sequence: CVSSLPQGALMNTEAFF.